These 7 T cell receptor beta chains were all obtained from the same sample, sequenced in a study. TCRdb re-called the 5' RACE reads through MiXCR, storing one row per CDR3 protein. This table has some 8,400 distinct CDR3 sequences, 27% appearing once. The source material was naive CD4+ T cells sorted from a lymph node. Subset: naive CD4+ T cells, CD4+CD45RA+CD25-. The receptors here all came from a female donor with breast cancer.

This clonotype has a count of ten or more. The genes are TRBV7-4 and TRBJ1-3, with 8 positions matching TRBD1. This CDR3 has 13 residues. Germline V gene data show CDR1 as SGHVT and CDR2 as SQSDAQ. After removal of 5 bases from V and 8 bases from J, the junction contained 5 bases not matched to a gene. The CDR3 DNA follows: TGTGCCAGCAGCAGGGGGACAGGCGACACCATATATTTT. Its translation is CASSRGTGDTIYF. The whole variable domain, filled in from reference TRBV7-4 and TRBJ1-3, reads GAGVSQSPRYKVAKRGRDVALRCDSISGHVTLYWYRQTLGQGSEVLTYSQSDAQRDKSGRPSGRFSAERPERSVSTLKIQRTEQGDSAVYLCASSRGTGDTIYFGEGSWLTVV.

A note on this clonotype: Germline is not matched at one junction end, which may reflect a read error. The chain employs TRBV12-3 or TRBV12-4 and TRBJ1-4, with D perhaps matching TRBD1 (5 bases). The CDR3 is 15 residues long. The CDR3: CASSPLGGNTERLFF. CDR3 DNA sequence: TGTGCCAGCAGTCCCCTTGGGGGGAACACTGAAAGACTGTTTTTT.

This clonotype came up a few times. A much larger clone sits a single nucleotide away, making a read error possible. CDR3 amino acids: CASSEEWEGNGELFF. The CDR3 DNA follows: TGTGCCAGCAGTGAAGAGTGGGAGGGCAACGGGGAGCTGTTTTTT. The chain joins TRBV12-3 or TRBV12-4 to TRBJ2-2, with 7 positions matching TRBD2. The CDR3 consists of 15 residues. Unmatched junction bases numbered 10, after V lost 5 bases and J lost 7 bases.

This clonotype showed up just a few times. With a much larger clone just one base away, this may be a read error. The V and J genes are TRBV7-3 and TRBJ2-6; D gene unclear. Between the trimmed V and J ends, which lost 5 bases and 5 bases, there was a span of 10 bases. This CDR3 is 14 amino acids long. Germline V gives CDR1 SGHTA, CDR2 FQGTGA. CDR3 protein: CASSPSARANVLTF. DNA of the CDR3: TGTGCCAGCAGCCCTTCAGCTCGGGCCAACGTCCTGACTTTC.

In its sample, this clonotype was seen a few times. The chain is built from TRBV5-1 and TRBJ1-5, with D unclear. With 0 bases removed from V and 2 bases from J, the gap between germline ends came to 9 bases. This CDR3 spans 15 amino acids. Germline V CDR1 and CDR2: SGHRS, YFSETQ. CDR3 sequence reads: CASSLDGTCNQPQHF. In DNA form, the CDR3 reads TGCGCCAGCAGCTTGGATGGCACATGCAATCAGCCCCAGCATTTT.

At least ten counts were recorded for this clonotype. The chain has TRBV5-5 and TRBJ1-1; possibly TRBD1 for D (5 bases). CDR3 length: 14 residues. V shed 1 base and J shed 0 bases, with 7 bases lying between them. Germline CDR1 and CDR2: SGHKS and YYEKEE (reference sequence). CDR3 in DNA: TGTGCCAGCAGCTTGCAGGGTATGAACACTGAAGCTTTCTTT. Its translation is CASSLQGMNTEAFF.

On this clonotype itself: Being one base from a much bigger clone, this may be a read error. The chain employs TRBV24-1 and TRBJ2-5; TRBD1 matches at 9 bases. The CDR3 contains 15 residues. The V gene's germline CDR1 is KGHDR and CDR2 SFDVKD. CDR3 loop: CVTSDSTGGGETQYF. CDR3 DNA: TGTGTCACCAGTGATTCGACAGGGGGGGGGGAGACCCAGTACTTC.